These 14 T cell receptor beta chains were sequenced from one sample in a study of T cell clonality in common variable immunodeficiency. Findings and caveats of the study: Reportedly, TCR beta sequences from common variable immunodeficiency showed fewer deletions and N-nucleotide insertions.

Sequencing used immunoSEQ multiplex PCR; TCRdb keeps in-frame clones, though not all of them. The data show some 19,000 clones, with none appearing a single time. These receptors are not linked to any known antigen. The sequenced material came from peripheral blood mononuclear cells. The receptors were gathered from a human donor with common variable immunodeficiency.

Only a few counts were recorded for this clone. The DNA ends 3 residues before the CDR3 does, and the rest of the CDR3 is filled in from the germline J gene. The V call is TRBV6-2 or TRBV6-3, the J call TRBJ2-7; 10 bases agree with TRBD2. The CDR3 is made up of 16 amino acids. V lost 7 bases to trimming and J lost 3 bases; unmatched junction nucleotides: 12. Per germline, CDR1 MNHEY and CDR2 SVGEGT. The CDR3 is CASTALRPSGSYEQYF. The covered CDR3 bases are TGTGCCAGCACCGCCCTCCGGCCTAGCGGGAGCTACGAG.

There are a few counts of this clone. Coverage ceases 3 residues before the CDR3 finishes, and the germline J gene fills in the end. V gene TRBV18 combines with J gene TRBJ2-5, with TRBD1 matching 10 bases. CDR1 is KGHSH, CDR2 LQKENI, per germline. V shed 4 bases, J shed 5 bases, and the junction held 10 bases outside the gene matches. This CDR3 is built from 16 residues. The CDR3 bases that were read are TGTGCCAGCTCACATTTCGGGACAGGGGAACGGGAGACC. Protein sequence: CASSHFGTGERET. The whole CDR3 sequence is CASSHFGTGERETQYF. The full variable domain, rest sourced from reference TRBV18 and TRBJ2-5, is NAGVMQNPRHLVRRRGQEARLRCSPMKGHSHVYWYRQLPEEGLKFMVYLQKENIIDESGMPKERFSAEFPKEGPSILRIQQVVRGDSAAYFCASSHFGTGERETQYFGPGTRLLVL.

This clone was seen a few times. With the read ending 3 residues before the CDR3 end, the germline J gene is used to fill in that end. The chain has TRBV30 and TRBJ1-6, with D possibly matching TRBD1 (5 bases). The germline gives CDR1 GTSNPN, CDR2 SVGIG (reference sequence). The length of the CDR3 is 13 residues. V gave up 4 bases and J gave up 7 bases, with 11 bases separating them. The CDR3 is CAWKRGLNSPLHF. The sequenced CDR3 bases are TGTGCCTGGAAAAGGGGACTAAATTCACCC.

About this clone itself: The read finishes 3 residues shy of the CDR3 end, and the germline J gene is used to complete it. This chain uses TRBV19 with TRBJ2-1; maybe TRBD1 (8 bases). The CDR3 runs 15 residues. Per the germline V gene, CDR1 is LNHDA and CDR2 is SQIVND (reference sequence). The germline V and J ends were trimmed by 2 bases and 4 bases, with 12 bases remaining between them. The sequenced CDR3 bases are TGTGCCAGTAGTATATACAGGGGGGGGTACAATGAG. This encodes CASSIYRGGYNE. The whole CDR3 sequence reads CASSIYRGGYNEQFF.

This clone was seen more than once but under ten times. The read ends 3 residues early relative to the CDR3; the germline J gene fills the gap. This chain joins TRBV7-2 and TRBJ1-1; D unresolved. There are 13 residues in the CDR3. Per the germline V gene, CDR1 is SGHTA and CDR2 is FQGNSA. V shed 5 bases and J shed 2 bases, with 9 bases lying between them. The part of the CDR3 DNA that was read is TGTGCCAGCAGCACCGGACTAAACACTGAA. Its translation: CASSTGLNTE. Given in full, the CDR3 is CASSTGLNTEAFF.

This clone came up a few times. The read terminates 3 residues ahead of where the CDR3 ends, so the germline J gene completes it. The chain links TRBV29-1 to TRBJ2-7; 12 bases map to TRBD2. Germline V gives CDR1 SQVTM, CDR2 ANQGSEA. CDR3 length: 14 residues. V lost 5 bases and J lost 0; bases outside the gene matches: 2. The sequenced CDR3 bases are TGCAGCGTTAAGACTAGCGGGGGCTCCTACGAG. Protein: CSVKTSGGSYE. The entire CDR3 reads CSVKTSGGSYEQYF.

Details on this clone: The read stops 3 residues short of the end of the CDR3; the missing end is completed from the germline J gene. The rearrangement joins TRBV20-1 to TRBJ1-6; TRBD1 might be the D (5 bases). V was shortened by 0 bases and J by 9 bases, with 18 bases between the two germline ends. The CDR3 loop spans 16 amino acids. Looked up from germline, CDR1 is DFQATT and CDR2 is SNEGSKA (reference sequence). Partial CDR3 DNA: TGCAGTGCTAGAGAACACTCGGGGGAAGAAAGTTCACCC. Its protein is CSAREHSGEESSP. The complete CDR3 protein is CSAREHSGEESSPLHF.

This clone was seen repeatedly, ten times or more. The read gets to within 3 residues of the CDR3 end, and the germline J gene fills in the rest. V is TRBV12-3 or TRBV12-4 and J is TRBJ1-5, with unresolved D. Trimming removed 1 base at V and 6 bases at J, with 10 bases between. The CDR3 totals 14 residues. The CDR3 loop reads CASSLGGPGQPQHF. Incomplete CDR3 DNA: TGTGCCAGCAGTTTAGGAGGGCCCGGTCAGCCC.

This clone was found many times. The sequence runs out 3 residues before the end of the CDR3; the remainder is reconstructed from the germline J gene. The chain is built from TRBV19 and TRBJ1-5; weak D call: TRBD1 (5 bases). CDR1 and CDR2 (germline): LNHDA, SQIVND (reference sequence). Trimming took 3 bases from V and 0 from J, leaving 9 bases between them. The CDR3 covers 15 residues. The CDR3 bases that were read are TGTGCCAGTAGTATGGGGCAGTTTAGCAATCAGCCC. Protein product: CASSMGQFSNQP. The CDR3 as a whole reads CASSMGQFSNQPQHF.

As for this clone: The observed sequence ends 3 residues before the CDR3 terminus, with the missing tail filled in from the germline J gene. The chain combines TRBV7-2 with TRBJ1-2, with D possibly matching TRBD1 (5 bases). Germline V gene data show CDR1 as SGHTA and CDR2 as FQGNSA. CDR3 length equals 14 residues. The ends were cut back, 5 bases at V and 0 bases at J, with 10 bases in the middle. The CDR3 protein is CASSPRGANYGYTF. The part of the CDR3 DNA that was read is TGTGCCAGCAGCCCCCGGGGGGCTAACTATGGC.

About this clone: At one boundary the junction diverges from the germline segment, which might be a read error. Read data end 3 residues before the CDR3 end; the end is taken from the germline J gene. The rearrangement links TRBV7-9 to TRBJ1-2; no firm D call. Germline CDR1 is SEHNR and CDR2 is FQNEAQ (reference sequence). The CDR3 contains 13 residues. CDR3 loop: CSSSLGANYGYTF. Incomplete CDR3 DNA: TGTTCCAGCAGCTTAGGAGCGAACTATGGC.

With regard to this clone: The read stops 3 residues short of the end of the CDR3; the missing end is completed from the germline J gene. The chain couples TRBV20-1 to TRBJ2-1; 10 bases fit TRBD2. Germline V gene sequence: CDR1 DFQATT, CDR2 SNEGSKA (reference sequence). With V trimmed by 6 bases and J by 5 bases, 10 bases remained unmatched. The CDR3 has 15 residues. The covered CDR3 bases are TGCAGTGCCAACGAGTGGACTAGCGGTAACAATGAG. This gives the protein CSANEWTSGNNE. The CDR3 as a whole reads CSANEWTSGNNEQFF.

This clone was found a few times. The sequenced fragment ends 3 residues before the CDR3 boundary, so the rest is inferred from the germline J gene. The rearrangement links TRBV5-1 to TRBJ1-4; 7 nucleotides line up with TRBD1. Unmatched junction bases numbered 7, after V lost 0 bases and J lost 8 bases. This CDR3 has 15 residues. Germline CDR1 reads SGHRS; CDR2 reads YFSETQ. The CDR3 is CASSLAEGAEEKLFF. The sequenced CDR3 bases are TGCGCCAGCAGCTTGGCTGAGGGGGCGGAAGAAAAA.

This clone was observed a few times. The read gets to within 3 residues of the CDR3 end, and the germline J gene fills in the rest. J is TRBJ1-5 and V is TRBV19; 7 bases match TRBD1. Trimming at V came to 3 bases and at J to 4 bases, leaving 9 bases not matched to a gene. The CDR3 has 16 residues. CDR1 LNHDA and CDR2 SQIVND come from the germline V gene (reference sequence). The CDR3 DNA, read in part, is TGTGCCAGTAGTATGATCGGGACAGCCCGTAATCAGCCC. This translates into CASSMIGTARNQP. The CDR3, in full, reads CASSMIGTARNQPQHF.